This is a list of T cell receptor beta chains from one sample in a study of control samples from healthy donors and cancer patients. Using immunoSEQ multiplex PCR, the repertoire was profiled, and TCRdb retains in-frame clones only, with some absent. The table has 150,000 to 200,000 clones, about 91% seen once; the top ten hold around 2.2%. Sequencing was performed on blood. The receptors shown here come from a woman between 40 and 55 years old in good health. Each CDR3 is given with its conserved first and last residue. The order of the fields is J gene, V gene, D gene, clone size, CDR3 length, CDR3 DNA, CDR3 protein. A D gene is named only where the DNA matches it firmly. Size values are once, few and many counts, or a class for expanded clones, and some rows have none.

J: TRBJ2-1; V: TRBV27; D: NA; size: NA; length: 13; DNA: TGTGCCAGCAGTTTCGGAGCAGACAATGAGCAGTTCTTC; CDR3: CASSFGADNEQFF
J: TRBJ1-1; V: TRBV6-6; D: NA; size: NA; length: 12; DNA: TGTGCCAGCAGTCCCCGGACGGAGTCGGCTTTCTTT; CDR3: CASSPRTESAFF
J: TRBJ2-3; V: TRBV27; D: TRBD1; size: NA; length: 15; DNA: TGTGCCAGCAGTTTATCGGGACAGGGGGCGAGAACGCAGTATTTT; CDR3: CASSLSGQGARTQYF
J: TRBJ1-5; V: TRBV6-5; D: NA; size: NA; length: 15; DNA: TGTGCCAGCAGCCGCTCCGGTGCGGGCAATCAGCCCCAGCATTTT; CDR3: CASSRSGAGNQPQHF
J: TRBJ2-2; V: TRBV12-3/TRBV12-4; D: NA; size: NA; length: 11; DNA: TGTGCCAGCGGGAACACCGGGGAGCTGTTTTTT; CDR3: CASGNTGELFF
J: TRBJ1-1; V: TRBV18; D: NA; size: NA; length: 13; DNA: TGTGCCAGCTCACAGGGGAGGGACACTGAAGCTTTCTTT; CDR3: CASSQGRDTEAFF
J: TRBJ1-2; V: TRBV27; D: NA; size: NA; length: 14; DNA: TGTGCCAGCACGGGGGCAGGGCGAGAATATGGCTACACCTTC; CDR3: CASTGAGREYGYTF
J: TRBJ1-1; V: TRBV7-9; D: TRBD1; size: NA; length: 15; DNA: TGTGCCAGCAGCTTGGGACAGTCCATGAACACTGAAGCTTTCTTT; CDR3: CASSLGQSMNTEAFF
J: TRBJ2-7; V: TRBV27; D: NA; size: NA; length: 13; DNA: TGTGCCAGCGCCGCCGGGTCAGGGTACGAGCAGTACTTC; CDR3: CASAAGSGYEQYF
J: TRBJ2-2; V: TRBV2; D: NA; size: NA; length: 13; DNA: TGTGCCAGCAGTGAAGGAGTGGGCGGGGAGCTGTTTTTT; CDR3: CASSEGVGGELFF
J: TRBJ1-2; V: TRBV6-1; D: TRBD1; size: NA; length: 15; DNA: TGTGCCAGCAGTGAAAGGACAGGGGGTTACTATGGCTACACCTTC; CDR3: CASSERTGGYYGYTF
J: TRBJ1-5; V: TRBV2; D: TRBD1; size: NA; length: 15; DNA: TGTGCCAGCAGTGAAAGGACAGGGGGCAATCAGCCCCAGCATTTT; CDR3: CASSERTGGNQPQHF
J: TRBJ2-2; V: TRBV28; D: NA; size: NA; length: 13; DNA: TGTGCCAGCAGTTTATTGAGCACCGGGGAGCTGTTTTTT; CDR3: CASSLLSTGELFF
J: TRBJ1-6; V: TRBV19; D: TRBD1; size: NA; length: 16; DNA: TGTGCCAGTAGAAGCCGGGACAGGGAATGGCATTCACCCCTCCACTTT; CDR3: CASRSRDREWHSPLHF
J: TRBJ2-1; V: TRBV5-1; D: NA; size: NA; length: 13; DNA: TGCGCCAGCAGCAGCGCGGGCGGGAATGAGCAGTTCTTC; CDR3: CASSSAGGNEQFF
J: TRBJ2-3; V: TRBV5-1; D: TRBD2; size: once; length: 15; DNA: TGCGCCAGCAGCTTGTGGGGGGGTAGCACAGATACGCAGTATTTT; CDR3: CASSLWGGSTDTQYF
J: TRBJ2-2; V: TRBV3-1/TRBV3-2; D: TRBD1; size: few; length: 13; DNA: TGTGCCAGCAGCCAAGGGGACAGCGGGGAGCTGTTTTTT; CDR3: CASSQGDSGELFF
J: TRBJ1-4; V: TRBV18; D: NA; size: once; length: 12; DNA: TGTGCCAGCTCATCCGGAGGTGAAAAACTGTTTTTT; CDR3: CASSSGGEKLFF
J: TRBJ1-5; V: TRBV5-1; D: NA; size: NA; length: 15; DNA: TGCGCCAGCAGCCTCTCGGGCATTAGCAATCAGCCCCAGCATTTT; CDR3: CASSLSGISNQPQHF
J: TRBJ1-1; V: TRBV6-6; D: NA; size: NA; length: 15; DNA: TGTGCCAGCAGTTACGGGGGTTATAGCTCCACTGAAGCTTTCTTT; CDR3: CASSYGGYSSTEAFF
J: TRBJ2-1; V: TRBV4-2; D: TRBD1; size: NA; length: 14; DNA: TGTGCCAGCAGCCAAGCGGGACAGGGGCATGAGCAGTTCTTC; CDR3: CASSQAGQGHEQFF
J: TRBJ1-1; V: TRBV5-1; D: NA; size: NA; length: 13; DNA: TGCGCCAGCAGCTTAGACCCGAACACTGAAGCTTTCTTT; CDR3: CASSLDPNTEAFF
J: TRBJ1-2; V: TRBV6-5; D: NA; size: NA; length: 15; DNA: TGTGCCAGCAGTATCGACATGGGGACTCCCTATGGCTACACCTTC; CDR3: CASSIDMGTPYGYTF
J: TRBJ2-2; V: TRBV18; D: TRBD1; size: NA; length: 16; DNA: TGTGCCAGCTCACAAACCGGGACAGGCTTTAACGGGGAGCTGTTTTTT; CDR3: CASSQTGTGFNGELFF
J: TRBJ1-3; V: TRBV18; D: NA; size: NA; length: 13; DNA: TGTGCCAGCTCACCAAACAGTGGAAACACCATATATTTT; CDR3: CASSPNSGNTIYF
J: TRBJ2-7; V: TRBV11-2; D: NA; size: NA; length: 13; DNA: TGTGCCAGCAGCTTAGGCACCCCCTACGAGCAGTACTTC; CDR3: CASSLGTPYEQYF
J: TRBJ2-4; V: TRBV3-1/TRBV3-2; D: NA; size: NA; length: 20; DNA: TGTGCCAGCAGCCAAGATTTACCGGCGGACATAAATATAGCCAAAAACATTCAGTACTTC; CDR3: CASSQDLPADINIAKNIQYF
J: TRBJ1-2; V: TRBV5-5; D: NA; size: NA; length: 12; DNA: TGTGCCAGCAGCCTCGGGCAGTATGGCTACACCTTC; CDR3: CASSLGQYGYTF